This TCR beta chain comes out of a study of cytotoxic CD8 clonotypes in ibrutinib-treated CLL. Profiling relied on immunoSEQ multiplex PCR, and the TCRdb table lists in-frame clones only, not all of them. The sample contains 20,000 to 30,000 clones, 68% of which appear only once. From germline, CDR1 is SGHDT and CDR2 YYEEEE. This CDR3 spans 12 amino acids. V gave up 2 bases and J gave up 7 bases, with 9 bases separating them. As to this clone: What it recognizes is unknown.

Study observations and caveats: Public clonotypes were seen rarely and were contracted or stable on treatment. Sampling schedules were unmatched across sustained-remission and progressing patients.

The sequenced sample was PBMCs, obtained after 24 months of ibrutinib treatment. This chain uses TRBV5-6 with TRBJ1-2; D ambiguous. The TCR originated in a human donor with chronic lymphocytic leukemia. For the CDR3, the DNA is TGTGCCAGCAGCTTTGCCGGGGTTGGCTACACCTTC. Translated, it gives CASSFAGVGYTF.